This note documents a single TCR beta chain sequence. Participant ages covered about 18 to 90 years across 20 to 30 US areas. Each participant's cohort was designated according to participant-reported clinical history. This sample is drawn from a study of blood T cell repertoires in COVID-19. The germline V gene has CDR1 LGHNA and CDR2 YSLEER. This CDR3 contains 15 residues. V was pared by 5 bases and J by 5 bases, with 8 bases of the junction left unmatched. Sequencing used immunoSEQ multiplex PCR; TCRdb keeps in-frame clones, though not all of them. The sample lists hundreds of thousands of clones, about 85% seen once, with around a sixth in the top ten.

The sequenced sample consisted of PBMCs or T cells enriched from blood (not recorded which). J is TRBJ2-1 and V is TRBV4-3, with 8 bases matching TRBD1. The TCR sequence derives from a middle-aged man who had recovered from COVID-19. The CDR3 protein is CASSGPGQVHNEQFF. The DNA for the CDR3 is TGCGCCAGCAGCGGTCCGGGACAGGTCCACAATGAGCAGTTCTTC.